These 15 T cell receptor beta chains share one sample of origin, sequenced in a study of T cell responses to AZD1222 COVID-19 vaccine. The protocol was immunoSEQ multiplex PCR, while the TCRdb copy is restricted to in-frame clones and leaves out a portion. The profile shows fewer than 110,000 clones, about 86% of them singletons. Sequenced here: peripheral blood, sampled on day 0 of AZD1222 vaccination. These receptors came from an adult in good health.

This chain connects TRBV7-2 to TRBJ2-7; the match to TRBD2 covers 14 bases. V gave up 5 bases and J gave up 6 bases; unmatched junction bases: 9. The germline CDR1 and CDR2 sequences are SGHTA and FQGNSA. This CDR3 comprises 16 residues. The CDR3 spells CASSPSGTSGSLEQYF. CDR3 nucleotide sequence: TGTGCCAGCAGCCCCTCCGGGACTAGCGGGAGTCTCGAGCAGTACTTC. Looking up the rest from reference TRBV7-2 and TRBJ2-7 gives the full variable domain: GAGVSQSPSNKVTEKGKDVELRCDPISGHTALYWYRQSLGQGLEFLIYFQGNSAPDKSGLPSDRFSAERTGGSVSTLTIQRTQQEDSAVYLCASSPSGTSGSLEQYFGPGTRLTVT.

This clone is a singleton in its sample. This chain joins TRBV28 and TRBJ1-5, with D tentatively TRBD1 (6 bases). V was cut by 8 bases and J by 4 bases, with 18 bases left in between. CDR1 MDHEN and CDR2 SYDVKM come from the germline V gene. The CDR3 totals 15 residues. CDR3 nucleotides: TGTGCCAGCTCCCGTGGACAGTCTACTAATCAGCCCCAGCATTTT. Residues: CASSRGQSTNQPQHF. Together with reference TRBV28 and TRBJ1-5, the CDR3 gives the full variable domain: DVKVTQSSRYLVKRTGEKVFLECVQDMDHENMFWYRQDPGLGLRLIYFSYDVKMKEKGDIPEGYSVSREKKERFSLILESASTNQTSMYLCASSRGQSTNQPQHFGDGTRLSIL.

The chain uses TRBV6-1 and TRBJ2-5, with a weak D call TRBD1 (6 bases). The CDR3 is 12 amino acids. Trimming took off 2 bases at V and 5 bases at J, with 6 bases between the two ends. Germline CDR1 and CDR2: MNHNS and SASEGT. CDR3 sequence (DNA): TGTGCCAGCAGTGAACAGGGGGAGACCCAGTACTTC. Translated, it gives CASSEQGETQYF.

In DNA form, the CDR3 reads TGTGCCAGCAGTTTAACCGGGTCGTACAATGAGCAGTTCTTC. Amino acid sequence: CASSLTGSYNEQFF. The chain links TRBV27 to TRBJ2-1, with D uncertain. CDR3 length: 14 amino acids. Trimming left V 2 bases short and J 4 bases short, with 9 bases between. CDR1 is MNHEY, CDR2 SMNVEV, per germline (reference sequence).

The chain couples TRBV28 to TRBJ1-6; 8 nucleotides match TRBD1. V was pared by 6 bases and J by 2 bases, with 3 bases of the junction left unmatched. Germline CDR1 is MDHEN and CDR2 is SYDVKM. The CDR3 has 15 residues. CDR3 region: CASRIQGAYNSPLHF. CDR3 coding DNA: TGTGCCAGCAGGATACAGGGGGCCTATAATTCACCCCTCCACTTT.

CDR3 protein: CASSLMRGSGNTIYF. The CDR3, as DNA: TGTGCCAGCAGTTTAATGAGGGGCTCTGGAAACACCATATATTTT. The V call is TRBV27, the J call TRBJ1-3; a weak D match, TRBD1 (5 bases). Germline V CDR1 and CDR2: MNHEY, SMNVEV (reference sequence). CDR3 length: 15 residues. Trimming removed 2 bases at V and 0 bases at J, with 8 bases between.

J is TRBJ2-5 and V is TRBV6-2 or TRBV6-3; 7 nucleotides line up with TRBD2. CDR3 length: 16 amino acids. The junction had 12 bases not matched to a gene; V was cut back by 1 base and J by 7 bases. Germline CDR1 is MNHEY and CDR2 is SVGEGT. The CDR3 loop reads CASSYLGGGSGGTQYF. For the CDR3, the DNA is TGTGCCAGCAGTTACTTAGGCGGCGGGAGCGGCGGGACCCAGTACTTC.

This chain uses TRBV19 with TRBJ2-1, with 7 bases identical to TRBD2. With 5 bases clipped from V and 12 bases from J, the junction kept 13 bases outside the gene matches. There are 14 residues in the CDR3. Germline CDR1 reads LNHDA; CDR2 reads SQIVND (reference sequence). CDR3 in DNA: TGTGCCAGTAGTCCCAAAGCAGGGCCGGGGGGGCAGTTCTTC. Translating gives CASSPKAGPGGQFF.

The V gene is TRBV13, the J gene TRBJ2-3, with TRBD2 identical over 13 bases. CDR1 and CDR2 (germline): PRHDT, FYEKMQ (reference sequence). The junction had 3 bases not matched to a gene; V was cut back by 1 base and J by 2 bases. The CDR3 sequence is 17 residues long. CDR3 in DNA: TGTGCCAGCAGCTTAGTGGGACTAGCGGGGACCACAGATACGCAGTATTTT. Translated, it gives CASSLVGLAGTTDTQYF.

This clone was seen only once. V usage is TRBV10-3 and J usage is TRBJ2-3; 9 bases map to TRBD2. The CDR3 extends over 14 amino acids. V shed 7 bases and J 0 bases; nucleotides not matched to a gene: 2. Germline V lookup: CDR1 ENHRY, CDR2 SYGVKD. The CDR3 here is CAIKTSGSTDTQYF. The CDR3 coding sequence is TGTGCCATCAAGACTAGCGGCAGCACAGATACGCAGTATTTT.

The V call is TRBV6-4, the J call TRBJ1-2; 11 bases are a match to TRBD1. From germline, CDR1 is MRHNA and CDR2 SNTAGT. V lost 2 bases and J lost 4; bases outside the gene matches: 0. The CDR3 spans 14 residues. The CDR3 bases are TGTGCCAGCAGTGACGGGACAGGGGGCTATGGCTACACCTTC. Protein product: CASSDGTGGYGYTF.

The CDR3 spells CAIKESGGTDTQYF. CDR3 nucleotide sequence: TGTGCCATCAAGGAGAGCGGGGGCACAGATACGCAGTATTTT. The chain employs TRBV10-3 and TRBJ2-3, with 7 bases that match TRBD2. Germline V lookup: CDR1 ENHRY, CDR2 SYGVKD. Trimming took 7 bases from V and 1 from J; bases not matched to a gene: 5. This CDR3 comprises 14 residues.

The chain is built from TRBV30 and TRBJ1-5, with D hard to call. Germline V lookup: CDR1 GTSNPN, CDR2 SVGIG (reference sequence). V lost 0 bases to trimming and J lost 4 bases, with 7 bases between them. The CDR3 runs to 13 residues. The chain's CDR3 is CAWSVAWNQPQHF. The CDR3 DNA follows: TGTGCCTGGAGTGTAGCCTGGAATCAGCCCCAGCATTTT.

CDR3 in amino acids: CAWAGDRTGEKLFF. DNA of the CDR3: TGTGCCTGGGCCGGGGACAGAACAGGAGAAAAACTGTTTTTT. The chain is built from TRBV30 and TRBJ1-4, with 7 bases fitting TRBD1. Trimming removed 5 bases from V and 8 bases from J; junction bases left unmatched: 11. This CDR3 region has 14 residues. Germline CDR1 GTSNPN, CDR2 SVGIG (reference sequence). The full variable domain, its missing parts supplied by reference TRBV30 and TRBJ1-4, is SQTIHQWPATLVQPVGSPLSLECTVEGTSNPNLYWYRQAAGRGLQLLFYSVGIGQISSEVPQNLSASRPQDRQFILSSKKLLLSDSGFYLCAWAGDRTGEKLFFGSGTQLSVL.

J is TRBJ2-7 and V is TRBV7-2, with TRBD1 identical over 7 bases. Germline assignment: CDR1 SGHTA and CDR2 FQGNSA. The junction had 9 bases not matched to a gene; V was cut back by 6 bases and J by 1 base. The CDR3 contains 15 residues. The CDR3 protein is CASRISGTESYEQYF. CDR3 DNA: TGTGCCAGCAGAATTTCCGGGACAGAGTCCTACGAGCAGTACTTC.